Listed here are 10 T cell receptor beta chains from one sample, sequenced in a study of T cells in Graves' hyperthyroidism and ophthalmopathy. Amplified TCR beta CDR3 regions came from RNA transcripts. Primed by the HTBI set, a first-round RT-PCR was run on the TCR CDR3. Via MiXCR, TCRdb re-called the multiplex PCR reads, giving one row per CDR3 protein. Of 300,000 to 400,000 distinct CDR3 sequences in the sample, roughly a fifth were seen once. The sequencing input was blood. These receptors all come from a woman in her forties or fifties with Graves' hyperthyroidism.

This clonotype was seen a handful of times. The CDR3 coding sequence is TGCGCCAGCAGCCAAGGGCCCCCAGCTAGCGGGATCACAGATACGCAGTATTTT. Translated, it gives CASSQGPPASGITDTQYF. V usage is TRBV4-1 and J usage is TRBJ2-3; TRBD2 aligns across 9 bases. V lost 1 base to trimming and J lost 2 bases; unmatched junction nucleotides: 10. CDR3 length: 18 amino acids. In germline, CDR1 is MGHRA, CDR2 YSYEKL.

This clonotype was picked up many times. The chain is built from TRBV12-3 or TRBV12-4 and TRBJ2-2, with D possibly being TRBD2 (6 bases). This CDR3 comprises 15 residues. V was clipped by 1 base and J by 2 bases, with 8 bases between them. The CDR3 loop is CASSLVAANTGELFF. The CDR3 nucleotides read TGTGCCAGCAGTTTAGTAGCGGCTAACACCGGGGAGCTGTTTTTT.

At least ten counts were recorded for this clonotype. V and J are TRBV6-2 or TRBV6-3 and TRBJ2-1; 9 nucleotides agree with TRBD1. CDR1 is MNHEY, CDR2 SVGEGT, per germline. V was pared by 0 bases and J by 3 bases, with 6 bases of the junction left unmatched. The CDR3 totals 17 residues. CDR3 amino acids: CASSYSPGTGIYNEQFF. CDR3 DNA sequence: TGTGCCAGCAGTTACTCGCCTGGGACAGGGATCTACAATGAGCAGTTCTTC.

This clonotype showed up many times. This sequence joins TRBV18 and TRBJ1-5; D uncertain. Deletions cut 0 bases from V and 0 bases from J, with 9 bases between. Germline CDR1 reads KGHSH; CDR2 reads LQKENI. The CDR3 has 16 residues. CDR3 protein: CASSPPGGISNQPQHF. Here the CDR3 DNA reads TGTGCCAGCTCACCACCGGGCGGAATTAGCAATCAGCCCCAGCATTTT.

This clonotype was seen repeatedly, ten times or more. The chain carries TRBV11-2 and TRBJ2-5; 9 nucleotides align to TRBD2. The CDR3 is 16 residues long. The ends lost 1 base at V and 4 bases at J; junction bases unmatched: 7. Germline assignment: CDR1 SGHAT and CDR2 FQNNGV. CDR3 region: CASSLAGGRASETQYF. The CDR3 DNA follows: TGTGCCAGCAGCTTAGCGGGCGGGAGGGCCTCAGAGACCCAGTACTTC.

This clonotype was picked up a small number of times. The rearrangement links TRBV19 to TRBJ1-3; 8 bases map to TRBD1. CDR1 and CDR2 from the germline V gene are LNHDA and SQIVND (reference sequence). This CDR3 region has 15 residues. After removal of 4 bases from V and 1 base from J, the junction contained 3 bases not matched to a gene. In DNA form, the CDR3 reads TGTGCCAGTAGTACCACAGGGGGATCTGGAAACACCATATATTTT. Translating gives CASSTTGGSGNTIYF.

This clonotype was found a few times. This chain connects TRBV6-1 to TRBJ2-6; D is perhaps TRBD1 (5 bases). The CDR3 consists of 14 residues. The V and J ends lost 8 bases and 0 bases respectively, with 8 bases between them. Germline CDR1 reads MNHNS; CDR2 reads SASEGT. The CDR3 nucleotides read TGTGCCAGCCGCAGGGACTCTGGGGCCAACGTCCTGACTTTC. Its protein is CASRRDSGANVLTF.

In this sample, this clonotype turned up many times. The gene calls are TRBV7-9 and TRBJ2-7; the D gene could be TRBD1 or TRBD2 (5 bases each). The CDR3 spans 16 residues. V was cut by 5 bases and J by 2 bases, with 19 bases left in between. Germline lookup yields CDR1 SEHNR and CDR2 FQNEAQ (reference sequence). The CDR3 nucleotides are TGTGCCAGCAGCCCAAGGTATCGGACGGGACCCTACGAGCAGTACTTC. Residues: CASSPRYRTGPYEQYF. Filled out from reference TRBV7-9 and TRBJ2-7, the complete variable domain reads DTGVSQNPRHKITKRGQNVTFRCDPISEHNRLYWYRQTLGQGPEFLTYFQNEAQLEKSRLLSDRFSAERPKGSFSTLEIQRTEQGDSAMYLCASSPRYRTGPYEQYFGPGTRLTVT.

There are a few counts of this clonotype. The chain uses TRBV20-1 and TRBJ1-1; 9 nucleotides line up with TRBD1. Germline CDR1 reads DFQATT; CDR2 reads SNEGSKA (reference sequence). The CDR3 covers 14 residues. After removal of 4 bases from V and 4 bases from J, the junction contained 7 bases not matched to a gene. In nucleotides, the CDR3 is TGCAGTGCTACCAGACCGACAGGGGGCACTGAAGCTTTCTTT. Translated: CSATRPTGGTEAFF.

This clonotype was found a few times. The final CDR3 position lacks the conserved phenylalanine or tryptophan, pointing to a likely read error. The gene calls are TRBV11-2 and TRBJ1-1, with TRBD1 matching over 10 bases. Losses at the gene ends were 1 base for V and 5 bases for J; bases not matched to a gene: 1. Per germline, CDR1 SGHAT and CDR2 FQNNGV. This CDR3 is built from 14 residues. The CDR3 DNA sequence: TGTGCCAGCAGCTTAGGACAGGGGGCGACTGAAGCTTTCCTT. The encoded protein is CASSLGQGATEAFL.